Below are 16 T cell receptor beta chains sequenced from a single sample in a study of human T cells and chemical hapten exposure. MiXCR, applied by TCRdb to the RACE reads, yields one record per CDR3 protein. The sample includes approximately 100,000 distinct CDR3 sequences, roughly 11% of them seen just once. As to time point: patch test 1, 2 weeks after DPC sensitization. Treatment here: therapeutic diphenylcyclopropenone sensitization with weekly scalp DPC. The sample consisted of whole blood, taken in connection with sensitization to the hapten diphenylcyclopropenone (DPC). All receptors come from a woman aged 40 to 50 with alopecia areata. Some clones in this sample may be carry-over from other donors' samples.

This clonotype has just a few counts. This CDR3 reads CASSDGTGQIGELFF. CDR3 bases: TGTGCCAGCAGTGACGGGACAGGGCAAATTGGGGAGCTGTTTTTT. This chain joins TRBV6-4 and TRBJ2-2, with 9 bases fitting TRBD1. V shed 2 bases, J shed 8 bases, and the junction held 6 bases outside the gene matches. Looked up from germline, CDR1 is MRHNA and CDR2 is SNTAGT. The CDR3 has 15 residues.

There are many counts of this clonotype. The chain joins TRBV14 to TRBJ2-5; 9 bases agree with TRBD2. Germline assignment: CDR1 SGHDN and CDR2 FVKESK. The CDR3 length is 14 residues. J lost 5 bases, V lost 6 bases, and 7 bases had no gene match. The CDR3 sequence: CASSIAGVWETQYF. For the CDR3, the DNA is TGTGCCAGCAGTATAGCGGGAGTTTGGGAGACCCAGTACTTC.

This clonotype has only a few counts. The chain has TRBV29-1 and TRBJ2-1; 7 bases fit TRBD1. The CDR3 runs 14 residues. CDR1 and CDR2 (germline): SQVTM, ANQGSEA. As DNA, the CDR3 is TGCACTACCGACAGGGCCCTAAGTAATGGTGAGCAGTTCTTC. This sequence encodes CTTDRALSNGEQFF.

This clonotype showed up just a few times. The DNA for the CDR3 is TGTGCCACCGGCGTGGTGGCAGGGAGCTCCTACGAGCAGTACTTC. This codes for CATGVVAGSSYEQYF. The chain links TRBV6-2 or TRBV6-3 to TRBJ2-7; D is tentatively TRBD1 or TRBD2 (5 bases each). This CDR3 is 15 amino acids long. Germline V lookup: CDR1 MNHEY, CDR2 SVGEGT. V lost 10 bases to trimming and J lost 0 bases, with 19 bases between them.

This clonotype was seen many times. This chain joins TRBV7-2 and TRBJ1-6; unclear D gene. The CDR3 extends over 13 amino acids. Trimming left V 1 base short and J 6 bases short, with 4 bases between. Germline V gene data show CDR1 as SGHTA and CDR2 as FQGNSA. The CDR3: CASSLDRNSPLHF. Here the CDR3 DNA reads TGTGCCAGCAGCTTAGACCGTAATTCACCCCTCCACTTT.

Ten or more counts support this clonotype. The chain is built from TRBV12-5 and TRBJ2-5, with 10 positions matching TRBD2. Germline-derived CDR1 and CDR2 are LGHNT and FRNRAP. The CDR3 consists of 14 residues. Trimming cost V 4 bases and J 5 bases; bases outside gene matches: 4. As DNA, the CDR3 is TGTGCTAGTGGTTCTAGCGGGGGCGCGGAGACCCAGTACTTC. Protein product: CASGSSGGAETQYF. Filled out from reference TRBV12-5 and TRBJ2-5, the complete variable domain reads DARVTQTPRHKVTEMGQEVTMRCQPILGHNTVFWYRQTMMQGLELLAYFRNRAPLDDSGMPKDRFSAEMPDATLATLKIQPSEPRDSAVYFCASGSSGGAETQYFGPGTRLLVL.

V is TRBV12-3 or TRBV12-4 and J is TRBJ2-1; 9 nucleotides align to TRBD2. The CDR3 runs to 15 residues. Losses at the gene ends were 3 bases for V and 7 bases for J; bases not matched to a gene: 7. The CDR3 region has the DNA TGTGCCAGCAGTTTCCTAGCGGGGACCGGGAATGAGCAGTTCTTC. As protein: CASSFLAGTGNEQFF.

This clonotype has just a few counts. V usage is TRBV9 and J usage is TRBJ1-6, with D tentatively TRBD1 (6 bases). In germline, CDR1 is SGDLS, CDR2 YYNGEE. The V and J ends lost 4 bases and 6 bases respectively, with 17 bases between them. The CDR3 spans 16 residues. The CDR3, as DNA: TGTGCCAGCAGCCCCCGAGCGACAGGAGTTAATTCACCCCTCCACTTT. This encodes CASSPRATGVNSPLHF.

The chain couples TRBV5-6 to TRBJ1-4; D is possibly TRBD1 (5 bases). The CDR3 spans 13 residues. Trimming removed 2 bases from V and 8 bases from J, with 10 bases in between. CDR1 and CDR2 from the germline V gene are SGHDT and YYEEEE. CDR3 nucleotides: TGTGCCAGCAGCTTTCCGGGGGGAGAAAAACTGTTTTTT. This codes for CASSFPGGEKLFF.

The chain is built from TRBV15 and TRBJ1-5; possibly TRBD1 for D (5 bases). V lost 2 bases and J lost 6, with 14 bases in between. Germline CDR1 reads LNHNV; CDR2 reads YYDKDF (reference sequence). This CDR3 spans 15 amino acids. The CDR3 DNA reads TGTGCCACCAGCAGATCGCAGGGAGCCTTTCAGCCCCAGCATTTT. It codes for CATSRSQGAFQPQHF.

The rearrangement uses TRBV7-9 and TRBJ2-2, with a tentative D call TRBD2 (5 bases). The CDR3 has 15 amino acids. V shed 5 bases and J shed 2 bases, with 12 bases lying between them. The germline CDR1 and CDR2 sequences are SEHNR and FQNEAQ (reference sequence). CDR3 nucleotides: TGTGCCAGCAGCCCCGTAGAGGGTAACACCGGGGAGCTGTTTTTT. As protein: CASSPVEGNTGELFF. Together with reference TRBV7-9 and TRBJ2-2, the CDR3 gives the full variable domain: DTGVSQNPRHKITKRGQNVTFRCDPISEHNRLYWYRQTLGQGPEFLTYFQNEAQLEKSRLLSDRFSAERPKGSFSTLEIQRTEQGDSAMYLCASSPVEGNTGELFFGEGSRLTVL.

This clonotype appeared a few times. The rearrangement links TRBV7-8 to TRBJ1-5; 10 bases fit TRBD1. Trimming removed 1 base from V and 1 base from J; junction bases left unmatched: 1. This CDR3 spans 16 amino acids. CDR1 is SGHVS and CDR2 is FQNEAQ in the germline V gene. CDR3 coding DNA: TGTGCCAGCAGCTTAGGGACAGGGGGAAGCAATCAGCCCCAGCATTTT. Residues: CASSLGTGGSNQPQHF.

The sample holds many counts of this clonotype. The CDR3 DNA sequence: TGTGCCAGCATCCCCCTTCACGCGGATACGCAGTATTTT. This encodes CASIPLHADTQYF. The chain joins TRBV6-2 or TRBV6-3 to TRBJ2-3; no clear D gene. The CDR3 sequence is 13 residues long. Germline V gene data show CDR1 as MNHEY and CDR2 as SVGEGT. Deletions cut 7 bases from V and 6 bases from J, with 14 bases between.

The chain uses TRBV4-2 and TRBJ2-7, with D perhaps matching TRBD1 (6 bases). There are 16 residues in the CDR3. V gave up 2 bases and J gave up 1 base, with 15 bases separating them. The germline V gene has CDR1 LGHNA and CDR2 YNFKEQ. CDR3 in DNA: TGTGCCAGCAGCCAAAGTACAGGGACGCAATCCTACGAGCAGTACTTC. Its protein is CASSQSTGTQSYEQYF.

This clonotype came up a few times. The chain joins TRBV27 to TRBJ2-1; D gene ambiguous. Germline V gene data show CDR1 as MNHEY and CDR2 as SMNVEV (reference sequence). Trimming removed 4 bases at V and 9 bases at J, with 13 bases between. The CDR3 is made up of 13 amino acids. The DNA for the CDR3 is TGTGCCAGCAGTTCCTTGTGGAGCCGTGAGCAGTTCTTC. It is translated as CASSSLWSREQFF.

At least ten counts were recorded for this clonotype. The genes are TRBV18 and TRBJ2-1; 9 bases match TRBD2. From germline, CDR1 is KGHSH and CDR2 LQKENI. J was trimmed by 6 bases and V by 4 bases; bases with no gene match: 10. The CDR3 loop spans 16 amino acids. DNA for the CDR3: TGTGCCAGCTCACGACCCGGGACTAGCCAGGCCAATGAGCAGTTCTTC. Amino acid sequence: CASSRPGTSQANEQFF.